This TCR beta chain comes out of a study of T cells in Graves' hyperthyroidism and ophthalmopathy. Uncontrolled infection, other autoimmune disease, pregnancy or lactation excluded patients. Diagnostic decisions used clinical symptoms, serum thyroxine and TRAb, thyroid ultrasound and orbital computed tomography. TCR beta CDR3 regions were amplified from RNA. Researchers ran a first-round RT-PCR on the TCR CDR3 using the HTBI primer set. TCRdb processed the multiplex PCR reads anew with MiXCR; each CDR3 protein has one entry. The data show about 720,000 distinct CDR3 sequences, around 17% seen once. A few counts support this clonotype. No antigen is known for it. Findings of the study overall: Blood samples included most of the expanded thyroid clonotypes exceeding 0.001.

The CDR3 loop spans 19 amino acids. Per germline, CDR1 LNHNV and CDR2 YYDKDF (reference sequence). With 0 bases clipped from V and 7 bases from J, the junction kept 10 bases outside the gene matches. Sequenced input: blood. V is TRBV15 and J is TRBJ2-1; 15 bases align to TRBD2. The TCR was taken from a young man with Graves' hyperthyroidism. In nucleotides, the CDR3 is TGTGCCACCAGCAGAGATAAAGGGACTAGCGGGAGGAAGGGGAATGAGCAGTTCTTC. Translated: CATSRDKGTSGRKGNEQFF.